This T cell receptor beta chain was sequenced during a study of blood T cells in healthy people across ages. Study information: Template switching recovered approximately one barcoded beta molecule for every two T cells. Regarding the study as a whole: Diversity estimated from one million T cells was considered an underestimate. Among long-lived donors, naive CD4+ cells were more numerous and diversity higher than in aged donors.

From germline, CDR1 is SEHNR and CDR2 FQNEAQ (reference sequence). V lost 4 bases, J lost 11 bases, and 7 bases stayed unmatched. The CDR3 consists of 12 residues. PCR was performed a second time for about 6 to 11 cycles using a sample-barcoded 5' primer and a J-beta primer mix. TCRdb passed the 5' RACE reads through MiXCR, listing each CDR3 protein once. The table lists some 1.5 million distinct CDR3 sequences, about 28% of them singletons, with over 7% in the top ten. This clonotype was picked up many times. The antigen remains undetermined. V and J are TRBV7-9 and TRBJ2-7; 8 bases are a match to TRBD1. The receptor's source is a woman aged 25 to 39 in good health. Source material: blood. The chain's CDR3 is CASSSYRGEEYF. The CDR3 coding sequence is TGTGCCAGCAGCTCTTACAGGGGGGAGGAGTACTTC. The full variable domain, in which reference TRBV7-9 and TRBJ2-7 provide the parts outside the CDR3, is DTGVSQNPRHKITKRGQNVTFRCDPISEHNRLYWYRQTLGQGPEFLTYFQNEAQLEKSRLLSDRFSAERPKGSFSTLEIQRTEQGDSAMYLCASSSYRGEEYFGPGTRLTVT.